One sample yielded the 14 T cell receptor beta chains listed below, sequenced in a study of a mutant IDH1 vaccine in newly diagnosed glioma. Time point in this sample: baseline, week 1 (first vaccination visit). Noted treatment: pre-vaccination baseline after standard-of-care therapy. Data came from immunoSEQ multiplex PCR; TCRdb stores just in-frame clones and leaves some out. Of around 50,000 clones in the sample, approximately 90% were seen once. This sample comprised PBMCs, obtained from a glioma patient treated with radiotherapy, temozolomide or both. These receptor sequences come from a man aged 35-49 years with glioma.

The gene calls are TRBV27 and TRBJ2-3; D is possibly TRBD1 (5 bases). Germline V gene sequence: CDR1 MNHEY, CDR2 SMNVEV (reference sequence). V lost 4 bases and J lost 6, with 14 bases in between. The length of the CDR3 is 14 residues. The CDR3 DNA reads as TGTGCCAGCAGTTATAGGGTGGGGCGGGATACGCAGTATTTT. Translating it yields CASSYRVGRDTQYF.

The chain carries TRBV4-1 and TRBJ2-7; 9 positions match TRBD2. Germline CDR1 is MGHRA and CDR2 is YSYEKL. This CDR3 spans 16 amino acids. The J segment lost 4 bases and the V segment lost 2 bases, leaving 9 bases of the junction unmatched. In nucleotides, the CDR3 is TGCGCCAGCAGCCAAAAGGAGGGTAGCGGGAGTTACGAGCAGTACTTC. The encoded protein is CASSQKEGSGSYEQYF.

In nucleotides, the CDR3 is TGCAGCGCGGACAGGGGTAGGGAGACCCAGTACTTC. It is translated as CSADRGRETQYF. This chain joins TRBV29-1 and TRBJ2-5; 9 bases align to TRBD1. CDR1 SQVTM and CDR2 ANQGSEA come from the germline V gene. The CDR3 runs 12 residues. J gave up 5 bases and V 7 bases, and 5 bases lay outside the gene matches.

The rearrangement joins TRBV6-5 to TRBJ2-7; D is unresolved. From germline, CDR1 is MNHEY and CDR2 SVGAGI. The CDR3 spans 13 residues. V was pared by 5 bases and J by 0 bases, with 8 bases between. DNA of the CDR3: TGTGCCAGCAGTCGAGAAGTCTCCTACGAGCAGTACTTC. Translated, it gives CASSREVSYEQYF.

The chain carries TRBV27 and TRBJ2-5, with a tentative D call TRBD1 (6 bases). CDR3 length: 13 amino acids. Germline V gives CDR1 MNHEY, CDR2 SMNVEV (reference sequence). V dropped 6 bases and J dropped 1 base, with 9 bases sitting between them. In nucleotides, the CDR3 is TGTGCCAGCAGCGGACAGAGCCAAGAGACCCAGTACTTC. Its protein is CASSGQSQETQYF.

The count of this clone is one. The V and J genes are TRBV5-1 and TRBJ1-1; 8 positions agree with TRBD1. The germline CDR1 and CDR2 sequences are SGHRS and YFSETQ. CDR3 length: 16 amino acids. The ends lost 3 bases at V and 1 base at J; junction bases unmatched: 8. CDR3 in amino acids: CASSSSRDRRNTEAFF. In DNA, the CDR3 is TGCGCCAGCAGCTCCTCCCGGGACAGGCGGAACACTGAAGCTTTCTTT.

This chain links TRBV6-1 with TRBJ2-3; 9 nucleotides align to TRBD2. CDR3 length: 14 amino acids. Trimming took 5 bases from V and 3 from J; bases not matched to a gene: 3. Germline values: CDR1 MNHNS, CDR2 SASEGT. Written as DNA, the CDR3 is TGTGCCAGCAGTCGGGCGGGAGGGACAGATACGCAGTATTTT. Its translation is CASSRAGGTDTQYF.

The V call is TRBV5-1, the J call TRBJ2-2, with D tentatively TRBD2 (6 bases). CDR1 is SGHRS and CDR2 is YFSETQ in the germline V gene. V lost 7 bases to trimming and J lost 9 bases, with 22 bases between them. The CDR3 is 15 residues long. This CDR3 is CASQESGGMSWELFF. The CDR3 DNA reads TGCGCCAGCCAGGAGAGTGGCGGGATGTCCTGGGAGCTGTTTTTT.

V gene TRBV6-5 combines with J gene TRBJ2-7, with 7 bases fitting TRBD2. The CDR3 consists of 15 residues. Germline values: CDR1 MNHEY, CDR2 SVGAGI. V lost 6 bases and J lost 3; bases outside the gene matches: 11. The CDR3 nucleotides are TGTGCCAGCAGCGCTCCGGGAGCGGGACGCTACGAGCAGTACTTC. Protein product: CASSAPGAGRYEQYF.

This clone has only one observation. V and J are TRBV15 and TRBJ2-5, with D possibly TRBD2 on 6 matching bases. The CDR3 contains 13 residues. V dropped 9 bases and J dropped 4 bases, with 15 bases sitting between them. CDR1 and CDR2 from the germline V gene are LNHNV and YYDKDF (reference sequence). CDR3 bases: TGTGCCACGGTCGGGAGTTTACGAGAGACCCAGTACTTC. Its protein is CATVGSLRETQYF.

The rearrangement uses TRBV7-9 and TRBJ1-2, with 7 nucleotides matching TRBD1. V lost 11 bases and J lost 4; bases outside the gene matches: 4. The CDR3 is made up of 11 amino acids. Germline values: CDR1 SEHNR, CDR2 FQNEAQ (reference sequence). CDR3 nucleotides: TGTGCCGCAGAGGGGGCCTATGGCTACACCTTC. Translating gives CAAEGAYGYTF.

V and J are TRBV14 and TRBJ1-2, with TRBD1 as a possible D gene (5 bases). This CDR3 is 14 amino acids long. Deletions cut 1 base from V and 8 bases from J, with 14 bases between. Germline CDR1 and CDR2: SGHDN and FVKESK. The CDR3 spells CASSQVRGWGGYTF. In DNA, the CDR3 is TGTGCCAGCAGCCAAGTCCGGGGCTGGGGGGGCTACACCTTC.

This chain uses TRBV5-1 with TRBJ1-1, with D perhaps TRBD1 (6 bases). Germline-derived CDR1 and CDR2 are SGHRS and YFSETQ. The CDR3 sequence is 15 residues long. With 0 bases removed from V and 1 base from J, the gap between germline ends came to 10 bases. CDR3 residues: CASSLVRTANTEAFF. The CDR3 coding sequence is TGCGCCAGCAGCTTGGTGAGGACAGCGAACACTGAAGCTTTCTTT.

The V and J genes are TRBV4-2 and TRBJ1-1; TRBD1 agrees at 7 bases. The CDR3 has 15 residues. Germline CDR1 and CDR2: LGHNA and YNFKEQ. Losses at the gene ends were 1 base for V and 2 bases for J; bases not matched to a gene: 4. The CDR3 loop reads CASSQGQGSNTEAFF. The CDR3 DNA reads TGTGCCAGCAGCCAAGGACAGGGATCAAACACTGAAGCTTTCTTT.